This TCR beta chain was found in a study of blood T cell repertoires in COVID-19. Overall study: T cells, B-cell-depleted T cells, or PBMCs supplied cDNA or gDNA.

The CDR3 is 15 amino acids. The germline V gene encodes CDR1 SGHTA and CDR2 FQGNSA. V dropped 3 bases and J dropped 6 bases, with 16 bases sitting between them. In the original workflow: Amplified reference gene primers provided the basis for estimating nucleated cell counts. This table comes from immunoSEQ multiplex PCR, and its TCRdb copy is limited to in-frame clones, with some not included. D and trimming come from the DNA, and the V and J calls and clone size come from that table. This table holds more than 150,000 clones, around four fifths found once. Cohort 3 recovered donors had two negative PCRs, clearance, or symptom resolution.

This TCR came from a man between 35 and 55 years old who had recovered from COVID-19. The sequenced material came from PBMCs or T cells enriched from blood (not recorded which). The rearrangement links TRBV7-2 to TRBJ2-3, with D perhaps TRBD2 (6 bases). The CDR3 here is CASSFRLVVADTQYF. The CDR3 coding sequence is TGTGCCAGCAGCTTCCGACTAGTTGTAGCGGATACGCAGTATTTT. The whole variable domain, filled in from reference TRBV7-2 and TRBJ2-3, reads GAGVSQSPSNKVTEKGKDVELRCDPISGHTALYWYRQSLGQGLEFLIYFQGNSAPDKSGLPSDRFSAERTGGSVSTLTIQRTQQEDSAVYLCASSFRLVVADTQYFGPGTRLTVL.